This T cell receptor beta chain was sequenced during a study of T cells in Graves' hyperthyroidism and ophthalmopathy. Authors of the study amplified TCR beta CDR3 regions from RNA transcripts. HTBI primers drove first-round RT-PCR of the TCR CDR3. TCRdb called the multiplex PCR reads again in MiXCR, with one record for every CDR3 protein. The repertoire holds about 600,000 distinct CDR3 sequences, over 12% seen once, with around 7% in the top ten. In its sample, this clonotype was seen many times. This TCR derives from a woman between 18 and 29 years old with Graves' ophthalmopathy. Sequencing input: blood.

The CDR3 spells CASSSSTGALQETQYF. For the CDR3, the DNA is TGTGCCAGCAGCTCCTCGACAGGGGCACTCCAAGAGACCCAGTACTTC. The V and J genes are TRBV7-2 and TRBJ2-5; TRBD1 matches 8 bases. Germline CDR1 SGHTA, CDR2 FQGNSA. The J segment lost 1 base and the V segment lost 4 bases, leaving 8 bases of the junction unmatched. This CDR3 is 16 amino acids long.